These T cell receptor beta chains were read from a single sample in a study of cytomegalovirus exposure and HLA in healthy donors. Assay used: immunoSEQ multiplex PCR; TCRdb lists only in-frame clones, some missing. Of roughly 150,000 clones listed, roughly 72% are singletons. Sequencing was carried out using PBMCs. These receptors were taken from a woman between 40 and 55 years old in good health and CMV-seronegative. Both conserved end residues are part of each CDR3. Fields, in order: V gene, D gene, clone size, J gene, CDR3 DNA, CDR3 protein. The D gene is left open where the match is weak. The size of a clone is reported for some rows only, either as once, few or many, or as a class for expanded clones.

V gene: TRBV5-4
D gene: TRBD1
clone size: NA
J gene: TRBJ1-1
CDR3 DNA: TGTGCCAGCAGCTTCGACAGGGGGCAAACTGAAGCTTTCTTT
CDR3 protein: CASSFDRGQTEAFF

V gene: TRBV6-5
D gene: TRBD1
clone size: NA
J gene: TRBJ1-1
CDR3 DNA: TGTGCCAGCAGTTTGACAGGGGACCCGAACACTGAAGCTTTCTTT
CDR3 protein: CASSLTGDPNTEAFF

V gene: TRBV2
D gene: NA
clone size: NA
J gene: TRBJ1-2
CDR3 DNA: TGTGCCAGCAGTAATGACAGACTTGGCTACACCTTC
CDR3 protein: CASSNDRLGYTF

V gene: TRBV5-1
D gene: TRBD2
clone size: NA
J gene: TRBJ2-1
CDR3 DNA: TGCGCCAGCAGGCAAGGACTAGCGGGAGTCGATGAGCAGTTCTTC
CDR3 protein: CASRQGLAGVDEQFF

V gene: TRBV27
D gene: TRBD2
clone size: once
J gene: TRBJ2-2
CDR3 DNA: TGTGCCAGCAGTTTCAGCGGGAGTAGCCCCGGGGAGCTGTTTTTT
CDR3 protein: CASSFSGSSPGELFF

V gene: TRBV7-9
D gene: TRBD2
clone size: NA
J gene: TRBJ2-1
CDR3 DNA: TGTGCCAGCAGCTTAATGGGGACTAGCCTTGAGCAGTTCTTC
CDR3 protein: CASSLMGTSLEQFF

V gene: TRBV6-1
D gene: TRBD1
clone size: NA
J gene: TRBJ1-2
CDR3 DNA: TGTGCCAGCAGTGCCACGAGGACAGGGGAACGTGGCTACACCTTC
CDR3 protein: CASSATRTGERGYTF

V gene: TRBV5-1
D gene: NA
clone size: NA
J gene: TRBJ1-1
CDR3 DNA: TGCGCCAGCAGCGAACAGGGCTACACTGAAGCTTTCTTT
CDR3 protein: CASSEQGYTEAFF

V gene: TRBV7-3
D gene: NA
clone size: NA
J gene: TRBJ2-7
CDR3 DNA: TGTGCCAGCAGCCCGTCGCCCAGCTCCTACGAGCAGTACTTC
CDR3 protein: CASSPSPSSYEQYF

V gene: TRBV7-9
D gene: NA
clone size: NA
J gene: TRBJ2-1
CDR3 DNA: TGTGCCAGCAGCTTAAGAGCGGACAATGAGCAGTTCTTC
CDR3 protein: CASSLRADNEQFF

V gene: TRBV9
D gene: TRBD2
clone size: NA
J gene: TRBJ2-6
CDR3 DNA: TGTGCCAGCGGGGGCTCGACTAGCGGGAACTTTGGGGCCAACGTCCTGACTTTC
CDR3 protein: CASGGSTSGNFGANVLTF

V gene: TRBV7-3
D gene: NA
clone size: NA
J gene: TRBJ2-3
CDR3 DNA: TGTGCCAGCAGCTTTCTCCCGACGGGGGACACAGATACGCAGTATTTT
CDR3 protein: CASSFLPTGDTDTQYF

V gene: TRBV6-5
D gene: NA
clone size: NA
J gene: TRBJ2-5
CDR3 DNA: TGTGCCAGCAGTTACTCGACCGCAGGAAATCAAGAGACCCAGTACTTC
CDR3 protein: CASSYSTAGNQETQYF

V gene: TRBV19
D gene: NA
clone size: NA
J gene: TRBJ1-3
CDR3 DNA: TGTGCCAGTAGTATCCAGGTTCTCTCTGGAAACACCATATATTTT
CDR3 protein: CASSIQVLSGNTIYF

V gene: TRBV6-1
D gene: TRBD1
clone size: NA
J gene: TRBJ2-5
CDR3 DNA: TGTGCCAGCAGATCCGGGACAGCCGAGACCCAGTACTTC
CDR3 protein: CASRSGTAETQYF

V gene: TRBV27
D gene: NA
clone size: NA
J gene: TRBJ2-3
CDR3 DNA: TGTGCCAGCAGTTTATGGGAGGAGTTCGGAGCTTGGAGTCCGGGCTCGAGCACAGATACGCAGTATTTT
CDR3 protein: CASSLWEEFGAWSPGSSTDTQYF

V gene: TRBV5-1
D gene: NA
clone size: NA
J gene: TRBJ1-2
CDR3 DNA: TGCGCCAGCAGCCCGGACAATAACTATGGCTACACCTTC
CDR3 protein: CASSPDNNYGYTF

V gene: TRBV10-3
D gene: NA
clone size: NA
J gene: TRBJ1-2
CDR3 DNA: TGTGCCATCAGTGAGGTCCATAACTATGGCTACACCTTC
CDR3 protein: CAISEVHNYGYTF

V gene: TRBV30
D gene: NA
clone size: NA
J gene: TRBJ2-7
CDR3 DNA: TGTGCCTGGAGTTTGACAGATTCCTACGAGCAGTACTTC
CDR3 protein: CAWSLTDSYEQYF

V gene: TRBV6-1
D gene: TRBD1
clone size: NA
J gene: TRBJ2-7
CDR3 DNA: TGTGCCACCCTGCACGGGACAGGGAGCTCCTACGAGCAGTACTTC
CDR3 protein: CATLHGTGSSYEQYF

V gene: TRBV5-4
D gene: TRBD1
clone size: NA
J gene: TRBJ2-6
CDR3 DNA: TGTGCCAGCAGCCTGGGACAGGGGGCCGCTTCTGGGGCCAATGTCCTGACTTTC
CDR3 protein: CASSLGQGAASGANVLTF

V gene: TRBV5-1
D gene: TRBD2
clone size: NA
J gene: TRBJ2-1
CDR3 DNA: TGCGCCAGCAGCTTGGAAACTAGCGGGAGGTTTGAGCAGTTCTTC
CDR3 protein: CASSLETSGRFEQFF

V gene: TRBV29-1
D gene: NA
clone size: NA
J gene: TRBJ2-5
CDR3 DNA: TGCAGCGTTGAATCAGGGAAAGAGACCCAGTACTTC
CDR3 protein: CSVESGKETQYF

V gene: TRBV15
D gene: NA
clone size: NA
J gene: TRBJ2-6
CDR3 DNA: TGTGCCACCTGGAGGACGGCCAGCTCTGGGGCCAACGTCCTGACTTTC
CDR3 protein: CATWRTASSGANVLTF

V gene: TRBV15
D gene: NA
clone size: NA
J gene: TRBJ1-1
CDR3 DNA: TGTGCCACCTGGGGGACTGAGGGCACTGAAGCTTTCTTT
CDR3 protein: CATWGTEGTEAFF

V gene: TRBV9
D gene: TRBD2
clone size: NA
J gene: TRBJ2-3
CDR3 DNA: TGTGCCAGCAGCCTACGAACCTTAGCGGGAGGGAGCACAGATACGCAGTATTTT
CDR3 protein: CASSLRTLAGGSTDTQYF

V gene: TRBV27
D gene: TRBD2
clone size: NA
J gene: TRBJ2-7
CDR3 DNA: TGTGCCAGCAGTTTATTAGGTAGCGGGAGGGACTACGAGCAGTACTTC
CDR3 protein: CASSLLGSGRDYEQYF

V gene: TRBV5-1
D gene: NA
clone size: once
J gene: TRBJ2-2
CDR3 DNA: TGCGCCAGCAGCTTAAGCCTACCTAACACCGGGGAGCTGTTTTTT
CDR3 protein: CASSLSLPNTGELFF

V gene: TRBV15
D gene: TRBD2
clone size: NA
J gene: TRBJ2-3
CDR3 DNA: TGTGCCACCAGCAGAGAAGGCGGTTGGACTAGCGGAGATACGCAGTATTTT
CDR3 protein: CATSREGGWTSGDTQYF

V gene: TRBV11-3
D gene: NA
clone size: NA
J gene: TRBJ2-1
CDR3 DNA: TGTGCCAGCAGCTTACGGTCCCGGGGGAGCAATGAGCAGTTCTTC
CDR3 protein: CASSLRSRGSNEQFF

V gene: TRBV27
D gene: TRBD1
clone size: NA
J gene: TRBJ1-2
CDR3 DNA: TGTGCCAGCAGTGGGGGACAGGGGATCTATGGCTACACCTTC
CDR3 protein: CASSGGQGIYGYTF

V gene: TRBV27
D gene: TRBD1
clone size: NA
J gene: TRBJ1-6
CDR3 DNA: TGTGCCAGCAGTACAGGGGGTTCACCCCTCCACTTT
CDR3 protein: CASSTGGSPLHF

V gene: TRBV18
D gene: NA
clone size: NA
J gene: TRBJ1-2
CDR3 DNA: TGTGCCAGCTCCCCGAACGCCGGGGGACGGAACTATGGCTACACCTTC
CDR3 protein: CASSPNAGGRNYGYTF

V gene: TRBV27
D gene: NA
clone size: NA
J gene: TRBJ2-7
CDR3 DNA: TGTGCCAGCAGCCCATTCAGGGGTAGCTCCTACGAGCAGTACTTC
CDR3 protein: CASSPFRGSSYEQYF